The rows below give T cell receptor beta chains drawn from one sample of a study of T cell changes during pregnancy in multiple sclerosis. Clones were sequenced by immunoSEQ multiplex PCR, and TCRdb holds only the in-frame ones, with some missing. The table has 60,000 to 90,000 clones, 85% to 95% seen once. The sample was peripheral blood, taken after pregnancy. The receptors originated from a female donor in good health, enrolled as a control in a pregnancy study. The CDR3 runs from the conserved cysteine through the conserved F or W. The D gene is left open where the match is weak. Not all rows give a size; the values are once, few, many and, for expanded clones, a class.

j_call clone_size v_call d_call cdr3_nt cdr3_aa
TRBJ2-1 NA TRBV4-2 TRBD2 TGTGCCAGCAGCCAGGATGTCCGGGACTACGTTTCGAATGAGCAGTTCTTC CASSQDVRDYVSNEQFF
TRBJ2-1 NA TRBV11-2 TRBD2 TGTGCCAGCAGCTTAGATCGGGAGAGCGGGAGACCATCCTACAATGAGCAGTTCTTC CASSLDRESGRPSYNEQFF
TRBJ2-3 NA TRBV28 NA TGTGCCAGCAGTTCGCAGGGCGTGGGTAGCCCAGATACGCAGTATTTT CASSSQGVGSPDTQYF
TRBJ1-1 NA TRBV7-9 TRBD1 TGTGCCAGCAGGGGGACAGGGGGCTTCACTGAAGCTTTCTTT CASRGTGGFTEAFF
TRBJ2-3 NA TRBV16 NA TGTGCCAGCAGCCAGTCTACAGATACGCAGTATTTT CASSQSTDTQYF
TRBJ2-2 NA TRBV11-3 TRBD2 TGTGCCAGCAGCCTGGGACTAGCGGGAACCGGGGAGCTGTTTTTT CASSLGLAGTGELFF
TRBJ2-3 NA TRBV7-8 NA TGTGCCAGCAGCTTGGCAAAAGGACAGCCAAGCACAGATACGCAGTATTTT CASSLAKGQPSTDTQYF
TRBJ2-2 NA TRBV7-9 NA TGTGCCAGCAGCTTAATACAGGCAGGCGGGGAGCTGTTTTTT CASSLIQAGGELFF
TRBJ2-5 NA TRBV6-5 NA TGTGCCAGCAGTCGGGGTGCCCGGCGCCAAGAGACCCAGTACTTC CASSRGARRQETQYF
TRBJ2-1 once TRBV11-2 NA TGTGCCAGCAGCTTAGTTGTATATGAGCAGTTCTTC CASSLVVYEQFF